The rows below give T cell receptor beta chains drawn from one sample of a study of blood T cell repertoires in COVID-19. Libraries were prepared by immunoSEQ multiplex PCR; TCRdb keeps only in-frame clonotypes and omits some of them. The table lists under 150,000 clones, 88% of them singletons. Material: peripheral blood. The receptors stem from a woman in her 70s who had recovered from COVID-19. Each CDR3 is given with its conserved first and last residue. The order of the fields is CDR3 length, clone size, J gene, V gene, D gene, CDR3 protein, CDR3 DNA. D genes are given only for firm matches. Part of the rows lack a size; the others show once, few, many or a class for expanded clones.

15	.	TRBJ2-3	TRBV28	TRBD2	CASSNFGGGTDTQYF	TGTGCCAGCAGTAATTTTGGGGGGGGCACAGATACGCAGTATTTT
17	.	TRBJ2-4	TRBV2	TRBD2	CASSVPASGRATNIQYF	TGTGCCAGCAGTGTTCCGGCTAGCGGGAGGGCCACAAACATTCAGTACTTC
17	.	TRBJ1-4	TRBV28	.	CASTSTPQGGGHEKLFF	TGTGCCAGCACCTCAACCCCACAGGGAGGGGGTCATGAAAAACTGTTTTTT
12	.	TRBJ1-5	TRBV21-1	.	CARTTGFQPQHF	TGTGCCAGGACTACAGGGTTCCAGCCCCAGCATTTT
17	.	TRBJ2-6	TRBV10-3	.	CAISEARDPSGANVLTF	TGTGCCATCAGTGAGGCCAGGGATCCCTCTGGGGCCAACGTCCTGACTTTC
14	.	TRBJ2-3	TRBV9	.	CASSVGGSPDTQYF	TGTGCCAGCAGCGTAGGAGGGTCACCAGATACGCAGTATTTT
15	.	TRBJ1-5	TRBV5-6	.	CASSLALGINQPQHF	TGTGCCAGCAGCTTGGCCTTGGGCATCAATCAGCCCCAGCATTTT
17	.	TRBJ2-3	TRBV5-8	TRBD2	CASSSRWGLVIADTQYF	TGTGCCAGCAGCTCGCGATGGGGACTAGTGATTGCAGATACGCAGTATTTT
14	.	TRBJ2-3	TRBV10-3	TRBD1	CAISRTGTTDTQYF	TGTGCCATCAGTCGGACAGGGACCACAGATACGCAGTATTTT
15	.	TRBJ2-5	TRBV3-1/TRBV3-2	.	CASSLKGNPQETQYF	TGTGCCAGCAGCCTAAAGGGGAATCCACAAGAGACCCAGTACTTC
15	.	TRBJ2-1	TRBV9	TRBD2	CASSPSGETYNEQFF	TGTGCCAGCAGCCCAAGCGGGGAAACCTACAATGAGCAGTTCTTC
15	few	TRBJ1-6	TRBV6-5	.	CASSRGQSRNSPLHF	TGTGCCAGCAGCCGTGGACAGAGCAGGAATTCACCCCTCCACTTT
12	.	TRBJ2-1	TRBV6-5	.	CASSHYNNEQFF	TGTGCCAGCAGCCATTACAACAATGAGCAGTTCTTC
12	.	TRBJ2-3	TRBV11-3	.	CASSLTGDTQYF	TGTGCCAGCAGCTTAACGGGAGATACGCAGTATTTT
14	.	TRBJ2-1	TRBV29-1	TRBD1	CSARGQYSDSSQFF	TGCAGCGCCAGGGGACAGTATTCCGATTCCTCGCAGTTCTTC
12	.	TRBJ1-1	TRBV11-1	.	CASSLSPNEAFF	TGTGCCAGCAGCTTAAGCCCGAATGAAGCTTTCTTT
17	few	TRBJ2-7	TRBV4-2	TRBD1	CASSRQIGQGEGYEQYF	TGTGCCAGCAGCCGACAAATTGGACAGGGGGAGGGATACGAGCAGTACTTC
15	.	TRBJ2-5	TRBV6-5	TRBD2	CASSYSRGGAETQYF	TGTGCCAGCAGTTACTCGCGGGGGGGGGCGGAGACCCAGTACTTC
15	.	TRBJ2-5	TRBV5-6	.	CASSYPEGDQETQYF	TGTGCCAGCAGCTACCCCGAAGGGGACCAAGAGACCCAGTACTTC
13	.	TRBJ2-5	TRBV28	.	CASSLFGGQTQYF	TGTGCCAGCAGTTTATTCGGGGGGCAGACCCAGTACTTC
17	.	TRBJ2-5	TRBV5-1	TRBD2	CASSLRGLAGEGETQYF	TGCGCCAGCAGCTTAAGGGGACTAGCGGGAGAAGGAGAGACCCAGTACTTC
14	.	TRBJ1-5	TRBV5-6	TRBD1	CASSLGTGAQPQHF	TGTGCCAGCAGCTTAGGGACAGGGGCACAGCCCCAGCATTTT
14	.	TRBJ2-7	TRBV6-5	.	CASRDGSEAYEQYF	TGTGCCAGCAGGGACGGGAGTGAAGCCTACGAGCAGTACTTC
14	.	TRBJ1-2	TRBV30	.	CAWSQGRRGGGYTF	TGTGCCTGGTCACAAGGAAGGAGGGGAGGTGGCTACACCTTC
13	.	TRBJ1-5	TRBV5-1	.	CASSLAPDQPQHF	TGCGCCAGCAGCTTGGCCCCGGATCAGCCCCAGCATTTT
15	few	TRBJ2-7	TRBV2	TRBD1	CASSYGQGRWYEQYF	TGTGCCAGCAGCTACGGACAGGGGAGGTGGTACGAGCAGTACTTC
13	.	TRBJ2-7	TRBV18	.	CASSRTETYEQYF	TGTGCCAGCTCGCGGACAGAAACCTACGAGCAGTACTTC
14	.	TRBJ1-1	TRBV28	.	CASSLWRQFTEAFF	TGTGCCAGCAGTTTATGGCGACAGTTCACTGAAGCTTTCTTT
15	once	TRBJ2-7	TRBV6-2/TRBV6-3	.	CASSYSGTGPYEQYF	TGTGCCAGCAGTTACTCCGGGACTGGACCCTACGAGCAGTACTTC
16	.	TRBJ2-3	TRBV7-2	TRBD2	CASSHLVGGAEDTQYF	TGTGCCAGCAGCCACCTAGTCGGGGGGGCCGAAGATACGCAGTATTTT
12	.	TRBJ1-2	TRBV28	.	CASSGAGRGYTF	TGTGCCAGCAGTGGGGCAGGGCGGGGCTACACCTTC
14	few	TRBJ2-5	TRBV18	.	CASSLQLREETQYF	TGTGCCAGCTCACTACAGCTCCGGGAGGAGACCCAGTACTTC
15	.	TRBJ1-6	TRBV7-9	TRBD1	CASSRGQGENSPLHF	TGTGCCAGCAGCCGAGGACAGGGGGAAAATTCACCCCTCCACTTT
16	.	TRBJ2-3	TRBV7-2	.	CASSARQSSGTDTQYF	TGTGCCAGCAGCGCCAGACAGTCTAGCGGCACAGATACGCAGTATTTT
13	.	TRBJ1-1	TRBV29-1	.	CSDLTSLNTEAFF	TGCAGCGACCTGACTAGCCTAAACACTGAAGCTTTCTTT
16	.	TRBJ2-7	TRBV27	.	CASSPVGTESSYEQYF	TGTGCCAGCAGCCCCGTTGGAACAGAGAGCTCCTACGAGCAGTACTTC
19	.	TRBJ2-3	TRBV9	TRBD2	CASSAPWTSGREGTDTQYF	TGTGCCAGCAGCGCCCCGTGGACTAGCGGGAGGGAGGGCACAGATACGCAGTATTTT
14	.	TRBJ1-2	TRBV6-6	.	CASSYRDPNYGYTF	TGTGCCAGCAGTTACCGGGATCCTAACTATGGCTACACCTTC
15	.	TRBJ1-6	TRBV27	TRBD1	CASSSDRVDNSPLHF	TGTGCCAGCAGTTCCGACAGGGTAGATAATTCACCCCTCCACTTT
13	.	TRBJ1-2	TRBV29-1	.	CSVVAGTNYGYTF	TGCAGCGTTGTGGCTGGTACTAACTATGGCTACACCTTC
17	once	TRBJ2-3	TRBV19	TRBD1	CASSSWRDRLKSDTQYF	TGTGCCAGTAGTAGTTGGCGGGACAGGCTAAAGTCAGATACGCAGTATTTT
16	.	TRBJ1-3	TRBV28	.	CASSTVPRTTGNTIYF	TGTGCCAGCAGTACTGTACCAAGGACAACTGGAAACACCATATATTTT
15	.	TRBJ1-1	TRBV7-3	.	CASSQNPAQSTEAFF	TGTGCCAGCAGTCAGAACCCCGCACAGTCCACTGAAGCTTTCTTT
14	.	TRBJ1-2	TRBV3-1/TRBV3-2	TRBD1	CASSHLGQGRGYTF	TGTGCCAGCAGCCACCTAGGACAGGGTCGGGGCTACACCTTC
15	.	TRBJ1-1	TRBV5-1	.	CASSLEQLMNTEAFF	TGCGCCAGCAGCTTGGAACAGCTCATGAACACTGAAGCTTTCTTT
15	.	TRBJ2-5	TRBV9	TRBD2	CASSVLAGGQETQYF	TGTGCCAGCAGCGTCCTAGCGGGAGGGCAAGAGACCCAGTACTTC
12	.	TRBJ2-7	TRBV10-3	.	CATRDDLYEQYF	TGTGCCACGCGGGACGACCTCTACGAGCAGTACTTC
15	.	TRBJ1-4	TRBV5-6	TRBD1	CASSAPGTVGEKLFF	TGTGCCAGCAGCGCACCCGGGACAGTAGGGGAAAAACTGTTTTTT
15	.	TRBJ1-1	TRBV15	.	CATSTLGQTNTEAFF	TGTGCCACCAGCACCCTAGGACAGACAAACACTGAAGCTTTCTTT
14	few	TRBJ2-7	TRBV5-6	TRBD2	CASSLGGDYYEQYF	TGTGCCAGCAGCTTGGGCGGGGACTACTACGAGCAGTACTTC
15	.	TRBJ2-1	TRBV9	.	CASSVGANSYNEQFF	TGTGCCAGCAGCGTAGGAGCTAACTCCTACAATGAGCAGTTCTTC
14	.	TRBJ2-5	TRBV7-2	TRBD2	CASSSRDYLGTQYF	TGTGCCAGCAGCAGCCGGGACTACCTAGGGACCCAGTACTTC
13	.	TRBJ1-1	TRBV5-1	.	CASSLGWFTEAFF	TGCGCCAGCAGCCTCGGGTGGTTCACTGAAGCTTTCTTT
16	.	TRBJ2-7	TRBV5-1	TRBD2	CASSFGSSGALYEQYF	TGCGCCAGCAGCTTTGGGTCTAGCGGGGCCCTTTACGAGCAGTACTTC
15	.	TRBJ1-5	TRBV5-5	TRBD1	CASSSNDRVGQPQHF	TGTGCCAGCAGCTCGAATGACAGGGTGGGGCAGCCCCAGCATTTT
13	.	TRBJ2-7	TRBV4-3	.	CASQEGGTYEQYF	TGCGCCAGCCAAGAAGGCGGCACCTACGAGCAGTACTTC
22	.	TRBJ1-5	TRBV27	TRBD1	CASSSLLVAEDRGVYSNQPQHF	TGTGCCAGCAGTTCGCTGTTGGTCGCCGAGGACAGGGGGGTTTATAGCAATCAGCCCCAGCATTTT
16	.	TRBJ2-1	TRBV24-1	.	CATSDLLSGRRDEQFF	TGTGCCACCAGTGATTTGCTTTCAGGTCGGAGGGATGAGCAGTTCTTC
16	.	TRBJ2-3	TRBV9	TRBD2	CASSRRGGRSTDTQYF	TGTGCCAGCTCACGTAGGGGAGGGAGGTCCACAGATACGCAGTATTTT
14	.	TRBJ1-5	TRBV30	TRBD1	CAWSRDRAVQPQHF	TGTGCCTGGAGTCGGGACAGGGCAGTCCAGCCCCAGCATTTT